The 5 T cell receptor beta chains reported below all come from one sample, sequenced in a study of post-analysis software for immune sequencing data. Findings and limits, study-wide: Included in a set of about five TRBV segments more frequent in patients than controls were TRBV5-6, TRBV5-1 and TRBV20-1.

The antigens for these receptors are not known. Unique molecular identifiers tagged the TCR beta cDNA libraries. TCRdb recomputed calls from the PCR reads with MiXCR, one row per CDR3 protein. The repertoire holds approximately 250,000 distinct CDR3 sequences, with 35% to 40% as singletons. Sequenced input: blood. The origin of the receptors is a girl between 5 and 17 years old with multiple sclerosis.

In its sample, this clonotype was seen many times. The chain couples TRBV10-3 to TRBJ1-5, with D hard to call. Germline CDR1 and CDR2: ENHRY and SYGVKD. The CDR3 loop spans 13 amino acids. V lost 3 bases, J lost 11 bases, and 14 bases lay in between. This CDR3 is CAISDGAIGAQHF. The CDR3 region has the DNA TGTGCCATCAGTGACGGTGCCATCGGAGCCCAGCATTTT.

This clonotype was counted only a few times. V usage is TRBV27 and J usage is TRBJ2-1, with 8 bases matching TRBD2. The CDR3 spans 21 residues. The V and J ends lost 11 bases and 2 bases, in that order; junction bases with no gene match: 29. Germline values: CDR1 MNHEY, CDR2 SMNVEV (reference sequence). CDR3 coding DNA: TGTGCCTCGGGGGCAGGGAGGGGAGAAAGCGGGAGCCGAGGAGCCTACAATGAGCAGTTCTTC. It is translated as CASGAGRGESGSRGAYNEQFF.

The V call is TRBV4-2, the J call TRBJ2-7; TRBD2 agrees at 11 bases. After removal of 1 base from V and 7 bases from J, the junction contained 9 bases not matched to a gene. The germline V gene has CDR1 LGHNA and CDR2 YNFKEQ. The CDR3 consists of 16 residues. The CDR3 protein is CASSQAQTSGGNEQYF. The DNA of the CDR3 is TGTGCCAGCAGCCAAGCGCAAACTAGCGGGGGTAATGAGCAGTACTTC.

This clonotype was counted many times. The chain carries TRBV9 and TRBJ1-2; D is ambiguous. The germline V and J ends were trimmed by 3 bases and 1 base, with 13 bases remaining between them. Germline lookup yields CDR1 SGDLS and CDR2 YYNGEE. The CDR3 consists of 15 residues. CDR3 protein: CASSASTDFNYGYTF. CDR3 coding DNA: TGTGCCAGCAGCGCTTCGACCGATTTTAACTATGGCTACACCTTC.

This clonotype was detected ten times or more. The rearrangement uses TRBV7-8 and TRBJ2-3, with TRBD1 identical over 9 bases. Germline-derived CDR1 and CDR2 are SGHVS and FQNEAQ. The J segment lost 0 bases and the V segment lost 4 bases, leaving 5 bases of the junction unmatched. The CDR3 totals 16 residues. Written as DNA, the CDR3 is TGTGCCAGCAGCTCTGTTGGACAGGGGAGCACAGATACGCAGTATTTT. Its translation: CASSSVGQGSTDTQYF.